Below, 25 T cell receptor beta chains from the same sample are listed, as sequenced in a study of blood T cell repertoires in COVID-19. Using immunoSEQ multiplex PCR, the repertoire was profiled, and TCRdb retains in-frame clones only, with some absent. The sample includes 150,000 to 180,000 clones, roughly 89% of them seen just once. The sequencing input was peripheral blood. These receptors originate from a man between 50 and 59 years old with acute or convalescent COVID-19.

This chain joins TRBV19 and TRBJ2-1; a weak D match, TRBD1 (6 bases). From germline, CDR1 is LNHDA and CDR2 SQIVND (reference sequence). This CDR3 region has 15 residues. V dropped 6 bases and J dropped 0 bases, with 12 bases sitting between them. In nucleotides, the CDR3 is TGTGCCAGTAGGGTGGGGGCGAGCTCCTACAATGAGCAGTTCTTC. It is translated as CASRVGASSYNEQFF.

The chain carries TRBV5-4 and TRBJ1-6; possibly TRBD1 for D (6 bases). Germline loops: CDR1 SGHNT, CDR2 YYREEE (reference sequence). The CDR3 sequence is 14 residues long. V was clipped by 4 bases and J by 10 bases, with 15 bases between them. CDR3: CASSRATGNSPLHF. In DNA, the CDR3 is TGTGCCAGCAGCCGAGCAACAGGGAACTCACCCCTCCACTTT.

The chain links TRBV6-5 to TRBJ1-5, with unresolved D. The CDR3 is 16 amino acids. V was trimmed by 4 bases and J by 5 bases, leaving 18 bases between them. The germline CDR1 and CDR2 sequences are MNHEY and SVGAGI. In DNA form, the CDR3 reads TGTGCCAGCAGTTCAAGCCAGGTAAACGCCGATCAGCCCCAGCATTTT. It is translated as CASSSSQVNADQPQHF.

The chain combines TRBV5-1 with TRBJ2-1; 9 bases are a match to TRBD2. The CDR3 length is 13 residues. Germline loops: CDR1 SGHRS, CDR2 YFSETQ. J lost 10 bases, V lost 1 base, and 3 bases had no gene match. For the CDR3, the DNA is TGCGCCAGCAGCTTGAGAACTAGCGGGGAGCAGTTCTTC. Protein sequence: CASSLRTSGEQFF.

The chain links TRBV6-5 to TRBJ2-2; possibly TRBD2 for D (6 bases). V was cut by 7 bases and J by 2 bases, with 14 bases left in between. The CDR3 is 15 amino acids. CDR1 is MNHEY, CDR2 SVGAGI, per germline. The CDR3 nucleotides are TGTGCCAGCACCGGGGACTCCTTAAACACCGGGGAGCTGTTTTTT. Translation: CASTGDSLNTGELFF.

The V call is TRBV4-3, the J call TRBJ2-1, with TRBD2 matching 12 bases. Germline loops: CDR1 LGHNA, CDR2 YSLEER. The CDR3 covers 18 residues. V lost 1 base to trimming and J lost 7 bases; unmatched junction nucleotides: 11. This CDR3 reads CASSQAGLAGGRSNEQFF. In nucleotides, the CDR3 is TGCGCCAGCAGCCAAGCAGGGCTAGCGGGGGGGCGAAGTAATGAGCAGTTCTTC.

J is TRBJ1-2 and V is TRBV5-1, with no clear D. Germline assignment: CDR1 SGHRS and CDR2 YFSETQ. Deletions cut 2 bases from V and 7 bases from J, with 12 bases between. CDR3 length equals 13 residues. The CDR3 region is CASSFAASGGYTF. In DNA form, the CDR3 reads TGCGCCAGCAGCTTCGCAGCGTCGGGTGGCTACACCTTC.

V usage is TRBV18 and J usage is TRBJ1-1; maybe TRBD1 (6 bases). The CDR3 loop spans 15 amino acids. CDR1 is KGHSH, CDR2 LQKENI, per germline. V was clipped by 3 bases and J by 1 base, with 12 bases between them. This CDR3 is CASSPDGQQNTEAFF. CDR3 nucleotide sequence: TGTGCCAGCTCACCTGACGGACAGCAGAACACTGAAGCTTTCTTT.

The CDR3 bases are TGTGCCAGCAGCAGCGGGGGGAACTCCTACGAGCAGTACGTC. Protein product: CASSSGGNSYEQYV. V gene TRBV28 combines with J gene TRBJ2-7; 9 nucleotides agree with TRBD2. Per the germline V gene, CDR1 is MDHEN and CDR2 is SYDVKM. The V gene end was trimmed by 6 bases and the J gene end by 0 bases; junction bases not matched to a gene: 3. The CDR3 spans 14 residues.

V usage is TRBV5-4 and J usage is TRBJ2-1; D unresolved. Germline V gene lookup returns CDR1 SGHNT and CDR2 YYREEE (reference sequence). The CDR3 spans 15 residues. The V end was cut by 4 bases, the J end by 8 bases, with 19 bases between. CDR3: CASSPRRTLGHEQFF. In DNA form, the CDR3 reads TGTGCCAGCAGCCCAAGACGAACCCTGGGCCATGAGCAGTTCTTC.

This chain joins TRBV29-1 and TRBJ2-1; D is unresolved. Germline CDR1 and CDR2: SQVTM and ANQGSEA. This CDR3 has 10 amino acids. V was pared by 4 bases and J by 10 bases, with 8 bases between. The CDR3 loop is CSVGAREQFF. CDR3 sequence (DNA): TGCAGCGTTGGGGCCCGGGAGCAGTTCTTC.

CDR3 DNA sequence: TGTGCCAGCAGCCAACAGGGAATCGGGGAGCTGTTTTTT. This sequence encodes CASSQQGIGELFF. The chain is built from TRBV6-2 or TRBV6-3 and TRBJ2-2, with a weak D call TRBD1 (6 bases). Per germline, CDR1 MNHEY and CDR2 SVGEGT. V gave up 6 bases and J gave up 7 bases, with 12 bases separating them. The CDR3 has 13 residues.

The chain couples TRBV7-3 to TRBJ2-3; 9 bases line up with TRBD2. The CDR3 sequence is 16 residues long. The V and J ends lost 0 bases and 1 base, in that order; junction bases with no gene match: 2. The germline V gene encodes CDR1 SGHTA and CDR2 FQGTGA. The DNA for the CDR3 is TGTGCCAGCAGCTTAACTAGCGGGAGCCGCACAGATACGCAGTATTTT. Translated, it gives CASSLTSGSRTDTQYF. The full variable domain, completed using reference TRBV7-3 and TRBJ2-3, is GAGVSQTPSNKVTEKGKYVELRCDPISGHTALYWYRQSLGQGPEFLIYFQGTGAADDSGLPNDRFFAVRPEGSVSTLKIQRTERGDSAVYLCASSLTSGSRTDTQYFGPGTRLTVL.

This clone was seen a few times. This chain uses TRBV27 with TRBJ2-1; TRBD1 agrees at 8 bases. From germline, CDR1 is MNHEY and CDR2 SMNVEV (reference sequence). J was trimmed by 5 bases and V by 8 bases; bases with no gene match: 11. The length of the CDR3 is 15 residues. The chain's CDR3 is CASSHSGQGHNEQFF. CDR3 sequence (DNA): TGTGCCAGCTCCCACTCAGGACAGGGTCACAATGAGCAGTTCTTC.

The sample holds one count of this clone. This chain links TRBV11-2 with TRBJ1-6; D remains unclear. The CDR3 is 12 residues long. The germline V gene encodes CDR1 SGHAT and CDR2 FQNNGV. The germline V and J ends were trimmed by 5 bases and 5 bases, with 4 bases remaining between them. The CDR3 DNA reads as TGTGCCAGCAGCCTAAATAATTCACCCCTCCACTTT. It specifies CASSLNNSPLHF.

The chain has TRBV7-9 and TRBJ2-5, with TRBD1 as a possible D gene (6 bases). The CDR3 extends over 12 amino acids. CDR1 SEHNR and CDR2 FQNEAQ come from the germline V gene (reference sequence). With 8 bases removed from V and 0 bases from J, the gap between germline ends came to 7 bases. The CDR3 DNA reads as TGTGCCAGCCGGGACAACCAAGAGACCCAGTACTTC. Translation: CASRDNQETQYF.

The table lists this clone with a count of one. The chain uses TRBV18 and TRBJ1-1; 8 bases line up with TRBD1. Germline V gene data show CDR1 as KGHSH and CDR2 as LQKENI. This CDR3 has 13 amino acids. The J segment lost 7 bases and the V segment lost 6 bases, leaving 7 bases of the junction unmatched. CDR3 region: CASSPTTGDEAFF. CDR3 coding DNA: TGTGCCAGCTCCCCTACGACAGGGGATGAAGCTTTCTTT.

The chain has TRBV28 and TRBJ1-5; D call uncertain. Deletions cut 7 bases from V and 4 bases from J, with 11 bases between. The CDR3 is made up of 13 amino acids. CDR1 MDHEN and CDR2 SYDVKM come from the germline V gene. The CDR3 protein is CASNHYANQPQHF. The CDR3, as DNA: TGTGCCAGCAACCACTATGCAAATCAGCCCCAGCATTTT.

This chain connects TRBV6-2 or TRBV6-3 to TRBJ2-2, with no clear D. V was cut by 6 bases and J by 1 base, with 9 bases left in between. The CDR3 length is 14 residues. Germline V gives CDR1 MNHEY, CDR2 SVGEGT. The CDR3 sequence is CASSLILNTGELFF. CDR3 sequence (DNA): TGTGCCAGCAGCTTAATACTGAACACCGGGGAGCTGTTTTTT.

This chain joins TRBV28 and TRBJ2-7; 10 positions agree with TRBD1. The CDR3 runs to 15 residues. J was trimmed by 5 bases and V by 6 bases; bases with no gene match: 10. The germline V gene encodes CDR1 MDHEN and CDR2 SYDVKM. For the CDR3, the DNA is TGTGCCAGCAGACGGACAGGGGGTAGAGTCGACGAGCAGTACTTC. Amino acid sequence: CASRRTGGRVDEQYF. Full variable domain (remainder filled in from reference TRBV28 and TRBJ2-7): DVKVTQSSRYLVKRTGEKVFLECVQDMDHENMFWYRQDPGLGLRLIYFSYDVKMKEKGDIPEGYSVSREKKERFSLILESASTNQTSMYLCASRRTGGRVDEQYFGPGTRLTVT.

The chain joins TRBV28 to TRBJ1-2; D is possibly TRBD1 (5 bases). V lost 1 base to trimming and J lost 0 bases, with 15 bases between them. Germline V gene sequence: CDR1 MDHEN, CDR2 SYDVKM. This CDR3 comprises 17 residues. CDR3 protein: CASSLFRGSAANYGYTF. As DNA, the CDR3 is TGTGCCAGCAGTTTATTCCGGGGGTCCGCTGCTAACTATGGCTACACCTTC.

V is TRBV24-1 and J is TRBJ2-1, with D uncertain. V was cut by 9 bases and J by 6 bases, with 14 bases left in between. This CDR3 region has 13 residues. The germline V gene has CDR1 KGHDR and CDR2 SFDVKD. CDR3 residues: CATASSVGNEQFF. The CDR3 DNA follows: TGTGCCACCGCGTCAAGCGTAGGCAATGAGCAGTTCTTC.

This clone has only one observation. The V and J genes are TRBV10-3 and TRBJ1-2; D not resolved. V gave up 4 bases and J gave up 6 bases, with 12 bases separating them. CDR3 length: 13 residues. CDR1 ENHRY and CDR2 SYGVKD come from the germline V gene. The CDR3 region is CAISGESRDGYTF. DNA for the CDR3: TGTGCCATCAGTGGGGAATCGAGGGATGGCTACACCTTC.

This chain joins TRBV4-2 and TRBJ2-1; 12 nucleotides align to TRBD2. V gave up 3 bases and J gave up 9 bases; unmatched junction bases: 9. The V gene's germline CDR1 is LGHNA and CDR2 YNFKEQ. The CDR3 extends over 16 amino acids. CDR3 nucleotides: TGTGCCAGCAGCCACGGACTAGCGGGACCACAGGCTGAGCAGTTCTTC. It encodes CASSHGLAGPQAEQFF.

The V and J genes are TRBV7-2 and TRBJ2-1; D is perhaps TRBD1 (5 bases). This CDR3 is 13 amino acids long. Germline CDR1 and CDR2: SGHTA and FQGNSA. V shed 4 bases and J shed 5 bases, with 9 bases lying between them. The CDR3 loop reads CASSSDRNNEQFF. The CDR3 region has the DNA TGTGCCAGCAGCTCCGACAGAAACAATGAGCAGTTCTTC.